Listed here is a single T cell receptor (beta chain). Its target is unknown. The data belong to a study of cytomegalovirus exposure and HLA in healthy donors. Study-level points and caveats: Specific recognition of CMV antigens was confirmed in vitro for a few chains (all CMV-associated). Cytomegalovirus-associated TCR beta chains were listed, numbering 150 to 200. In a later analysis, first-cohort TCR clusters were found to tend to co-occur in the 130 or so validation repertoires.

TCRdb's table, derived via immunoSEQ multiplex PCR, lists solely in-frame clones and lacks some. Among under 250,000 clones, around 78% were seen once, and the ten largest hold roughly 6%. The CDR3 runs to 15 residues. Germline CDR1 SQVTM, CDR2 ANQGSEA. J lost 0 bases, V lost 6 bases, and 8 bases had no gene match. Sequencing was carried out using PBMCs. The TCR was taken from a woman between 18 and 29 years old in good health and CMV-seronegative. The rearrangement joins TRBV29-1 to TRBJ2-1, with 7 bases fitting TRBD2. DNA for the CDR3: TGCAGCGTGGGAGGGGCTCTTAGCTCCTACAATGAGCAGTTCTTC. Protein: CSVGGALSSYNEQFF.